One sample yielded the 21 T cell receptor beta chains listed below, sequenced in a study of blood T cell repertoires in COVID-19. Clones were sequenced by immunoSEQ multiplex PCR, and TCRdb holds only the in-frame ones, with some missing. Here the sample spans 200,000 to 300,000 clones, around nine tenths being singletons. The sample consisted of peripheral blood. These receptors originate from an elderly man with acute or convalescent COVID-19.

The J gene is TRBJ2-1, the V gene TRBV2, with 9 nucleotides matching TRBD2. The CDR3 extends over 15 amino acids. V gave up 2 bases and J gave up 10 bases; unmatched junction bases: 9. Per germline, CDR1 SNHLY and CDR2 FYNNEI. The chain's CDR3 is CASSERRGGAEEQFF. DNA of the CDR3: TGTGCCAGCAGTGAACGGCGCGGGGGGGCCGAAGAGCAGTTCTTC.

The chain has TRBV4-1 and TRBJ2-5; D gene uncertain. Trimming left V 4 bases short and J 0 bases short, with 15 bases between. The CDR3 is 16 residues long. Germline lookup yields CDR1 MGHRA and CDR2 YSYEKL. As DNA, the CDR3 is TGCGCCAGCAGCCTTTCCCCTCGGGTGGACCAAGAGACCCAGTACTTC. Amino acid sequence: CASSLSPRVDQETQYF.

The V gene is TRBV19, the J gene TRBJ1-1; TRBD1 is a possible D gene (6 bases). The germline CDR1 and CDR2 sequences are LNHDA and SQIVND (reference sequence). V was clipped by 5 bases and J by 1 base, with 8 bases between them. The CDR3 sequence is 13 residues long. In DNA, the CDR3 is TGTGCCAGTAGTTGGGACAAGAACACTGAAGCTTTCTTT. Translated: CASSWDKNTEAFF. Drawing the rest from reference TRBV19 and TRBJ1-1, the complete variable domain is DGGITQSPKYLFRKEGQNVTLSCEQNLNHDAMYWYRQDPGQGLRLIYYSQIVNDFQKGDIAEGYSVSREKKESFPLTVTSAQKNPTAFYLCASSWDKNTEAFFGQGTRLTVV.

V is TRBV28 and J is TRBJ2-1; D gene unclear. The V gene lost 6 bases and the J gene lost 8 bases, with 14 bases spanning the gap. Germline CDR1 reads MDHEN; CDR2 reads SYDVKM. This CDR3 has 13 residues. CDR3 protein: CASSTPGFDEQFF. DNA of the CDR3: TGTGCCAGCAGCACACCAGGATTCGATGAGCAGTTCTTC.

This clone appeared once. J is TRBJ1-4 and V is TRBV6-2 or TRBV6-3; D is unresolved. Germline CDR1 MNHEY, CDR2 SVGEGT. The germline V and J ends were trimmed by 4 bases and 0 bases, with 9 bases remaining between them. This CDR3 is 15 amino acids long. The CDR3 protein is CASSSPDATNEKLFF. The CDR3 bases are TGTGCCAGCAGTTCACCAGATGCAACTAATGAAAAACTGTTTTTT.

The chain carries TRBV27 and TRBJ1-2; no firm D call. V was trimmed by 6 bases and J by 4 bases, leaving 27 bases between them. In germline, CDR1 is MNHEY, CDR2 SMNVEV (reference sequence). There are 18 residues in the CDR3. The CDR3 nucleotides are TGTGCCAGCAGCCTAAATGATCCCAGAAGGGCCACTAGCTATGGCTACACCTTC. Its translation: CASSLNDPRRATSYGYTF.

This clone was picked up a small number of times. This chain joins TRBV9 and TRBJ1-2; 8 nucleotides match TRBD1. Germline values: CDR1 SGDLS, CDR2 YYNGEE. CDR3 size: 17 residues. J gave up 0 bases and V 0 bases, and 7 bases lay outside the gene matches. The CDR3 region has the DNA TGTGCCAGCAGCGTAGCAGGGGGCCAACGCCCTAACTATGGCTACACCTTC. It translates to CASSVAGGQRPNYGYTF.

On this clone: The identical CDR3 is also encoded by other nucleotide sequences in the sample. The chain uses TRBV6-5 and TRBJ1-5; a possible D gene is TRBD1 (5 bases). Germline-derived CDR1 and CDR2 are MNHEY and SVGAGI. V was cut by 0 bases and J by 4 bases, with 7 bases left in between. The CDR3 consists of 14 residues. The CDR3 region has the DNA TGTGCCAGCAGTTACTCCGGGGGTAATCAGCCCCAGCATTTT. This gives the protein CASSYSGGNQPQHF.

The rearrangement uses TRBV2 and TRBJ2-5, with 11 nucleotides matching TRBD2. The CDR3 runs to 18 residues. Trimming took 2 bases from V and 2 from J; bases not matched to a gene: 10. Germline CDR1 and CDR2: SNHLY and FYNNEI. The CDR3 region has the DNA TGTGCCAGCAGTGAAAAAAGAACTAGCGGGAGACATCAAGAGACCCAGTACTTC. This gives the protein CASSEKRTSGRHQETQYF.

The chain couples TRBV6-5 to TRBJ2-7; D not resolved. Deletions cut 2 bases from V and 2 bases from J, with 13 bases between. The CDR3 has 15 residues. Per germline, CDR1 MNHEY and CDR2 SVGAGI. CDR3 loop: CASSYTQGRTYEQYF. In nucleotides, the CDR3 is TGTGCCAGCAGTTACACCCAAGGCAGGACCTACGAGCAGTACTTC.

The rearrangement joins TRBV6-5 to TRBJ1-2; perhaps TRBD1 as D (6 bases). This CDR3 has 14 amino acids. V gave up 5 bases and J gave up 3 bases, with 13 bases separating them. Germline V gene data show CDR1 as MNHEY and CDR2 as SVGAGI. The CDR3 region has the DNA TGTGCCAGCAGTACAGGGATTCCCTACTATGGCTACACCTTC. This encodes CASSTGIPYYGYTF.

V is TRBV12-3 or TRBV12-4 and J is TRBJ1-1; D ambiguous. Trimming shortened V by 3 bases and J by 7 bases, and 12 bases separated the two germline ends. The CDR3 has 13 amino acids. The CDR3 loop is CASSFLEGVEAFF. The CDR3 DNA follows: TGTGCCAGCAGTTTTCTCGAGGGCGTTGAAGCTTTCTTT.

As to this clone: Sequence at one end of the junction differs from germline and may be a read error. This chain joins TRBV19 and TRBJ1-2; possible D gene TRBD1, 5 bases. This CDR3 has 15 residues. Looked up from germline, CDR1 is LNHDA and CDR2 is SQIVND (reference sequence). The CDR3 loop is CASSPLMGRAEGYTF. In DNA form, the CDR3 reads TGTGCAAGTAGTCCTTTGATGGGCAGGGCCGAAGGCTACACCTTC.

V gene TRBV4-3 combines with J gene TRBJ2-2; no firm D call. The CDR3 sequence is 14 residues long. With 0 bases removed from V and 4 bases from J, the gap between germline ends came to 6 bases. Germline values: CDR1 LGHNA, CDR2 YSLEER. The CDR3: CASSQERSTGELFF. DNA for the CDR3: TGCGCCAGCAGCCAAGAGAGGAGCACCGGGGAGCTGTTTTTT.

V usage is TRBV4-2 and J usage is TRBJ2-1, with 9 bases that match TRBD1. With 0 bases clipped from V and 2 bases from J, the junction kept 5 bases outside the gene matches. Germline assignment: CDR1 LGHNA and CDR2 YNFKEQ. This CDR3 comprises 17 residues. CDR3 DNA: TGTGCCAGCAGCCAAGAACAGGGGGCTGTCGCCTACAATGAGCAGTTCTTC. Residues: CASSQEQGAVAYNEQFF.

The chain is built from TRBV4-3 and TRBJ1-1, with D maybe TRBD1 (5 bases). Germline-derived CDR1 and CDR2 are LGHNA and YSLEER. V was cut by 0 bases and J by 10 bases, with 15 bases left in between. The CDR3 is 14 residues long. This chain's CDR3 is CASSQDGEGDRAFF. For the CDR3, the DNA is TGCGCCAGCAGCCAAGATGGGGAAGGGGATAGAGCTTTCTTT.

This chain links TRBV27 with TRBJ2-7; D unclear. Between the trimmed V and J ends, which lost 3 bases and 5 bases, there was a span of 11 bases. There are 13 residues in the CDR3. CDR1 and CDR2 from the germline V gene are MNHEY and SMNVEV (reference sequence). The CDR3 region is CASSFFPSDEQYF. DNA for the CDR3: TGTGCCAGCAGTTTTTTCCCGTCCGACGAGCAGTACTTC.

V gene TRBV2 combines with J gene TRBJ1-5; tentatively, D is TRBD1 (6 bases). The V and J ends lost 6 bases and 3 bases respectively, with 15 bases between them. The germline CDR1 and CDR2 sequences are SNHLY and FYNNEI. CDR3 length equals 15 residues. CDR3 sequence (DNA): TGTGCCAGCAGGGAAACAGGGACCTCCAATCAGCCCCAGCATTTT. Translation: CASRETGTSNQPQHF.

The chain joins TRBV14 to TRBJ1-1, with D unclear. This CDR3 is built from 14 residues. Germline CDR1 reads SGHDN; CDR2 reads FVKESK. The V and J ends lost 4 bases and 4 bases respectively, with 13 bases between them. This CDR3 reads CASSLSGRPTEAFF. The CDR3 DNA sequence: TGTGCCAGCAGCCTTAGTGGCAGGCCCACTGAAGCTTTCTTT.

This clone appeared a single time. Written as DNA, the CDR3 is TGCGCCAGCAGCTTTGGTCAAGCCTCACTTCTAGAGACCCAGTACTTC. It encodes CASSFGQASLLETQYF. The rearrangement uses TRBV5-1 and TRBJ2-5; D is unclear. The CDR3 spans 16 residues. CDR1 SGHRS and CDR2 YFSETQ come from the germline V gene. Trimming shortened V by 2 bases and J by 4 bases, and 18 bases separated the two germline ends.

This clone appeared a single time. V gene TRBV29-1 combines with J gene TRBJ1-1, with unresolved D. V gave up 4 bases and J gave up 1 base, with 10 bases separating them. Germline CDR1 reads SQVTM; CDR2 reads ANQGSEA. The CDR3 is 13 amino acids. The chain's CDR3 is CSVGGRGNTEAFF. DNA for the CDR3: TGCAGCGTTGGAGGGCGCGGGAACACTGAAGCTTTCTTT.